These T cell receptor beta chains were read from a single sample in a study of cytomegalovirus exposure and HLA in healthy donors. Libraries were prepared by immunoSEQ multiplex PCR; TCRdb keeps only in-frame clonotypes and omits some of them. The repertoire has around 220,000 clones, about 91% of them found once; the top ten carry 2.9%. The sample was PBMCs. These receptors all come from a young woman in good health and CMV-seronegative. CDR3s include the opening cysteine and the closing phenylalanine or tryptophan. The D gene is left open where the match is weak. Rows give clone size only sometimes, using once, few, many, or a class for an expanded clone.

size: -
V: TRBV27
D: TRBD2
J: TRBJ2-1
DNA: TGTGCCAGCAGTCCTTGGACTAGCGGGATTCCGAATGAGCAGTTCTTC
CDR3: CASSPWTSGIPNEQFF

size: -
V: TRBV9
D: -
J: TRBJ1-1
DNA: TGTGCCAGCAGCGTAGCGGGGAGCGGCTATGAAGCTTTCTTT
CDR3: CASSVAGSGYEAFF

size: few
V: TRBV5-1
D: TRBD2
J: TRBJ2-7
DNA: TGCGCCAGCAGCCTGAGCGGGGACCCCTACGAGCAGTACTTC
CDR3: CASSLSGDPYEQYF

size: -
V: TRBV6-6
D: -
J: TRBJ1-2
DNA: TGTGCCAGCAGGCTAGGGGAGGGCAGCTATGGCTACACCTTC
CDR3: CASRLGEGSYGYTF

size: -
V: TRBV1
D: -
J: TRBJ2-1
DNA: TGCACCAGCAGCCAACTACGGACAGGGGCCCGTGAGCAGTTCTTC
CDR3: CTSSQLRTGAREQFF

size: -
V: TRBV28
D: -
J: TRBJ1-2
DNA: TGTGCCAGCAAGGGGATAGGGGGCTACACCTTC
CDR3: CASKGIGGYTF

size: -
V: TRBV14
D: TRBD2
J: TRBJ2-3
DNA: TGTGCCAGCAGCGAAGATCGCCCCGTCGCGGGAGACCCCTCGGGAGATACGCAGTATTTT
CDR3: CASSEDRPVAGDPSGDTQYF

size: -
V: TRBV6-1
D: -
J: TRBJ1-2
DNA: TGTGCCAGCAGTGAAATGGACACCAGGGGAGGCTACACCTTC
CDR3: CASSEMDTRGGYTF

size: -
V: TRBV28
D: -
J: TRBJ2-7
DNA: TGTGCCAGCGCTGCGGGCGGTTCCTCCTACGAGCAGTACTTC
CDR3: CASAAGGSSYEQYF

size: -
V: TRBV6-5
D: TRBD2
J: TRBJ2-7
DNA: TGTGCCAGCAGTTACGCGGGACTAGCGGGAGCCGAGCAGTACTTC
CDR3: CASSYAGLAGAEQYF

size: -
V: TRBV5-1
D: TRBD2
J: TRBJ2-7
DNA: TGCGCCAGCAGCCCCTTGGGAATCTTAGAGACTAGCGGGAACCACGAGCAGTACTTC
CDR3: CASSPLGILETSGNHEQYF

size: -
V: TRBV9
D: -
J: TRBJ2-7
DNA: TGTGCCAGCAGCGTAGTCGGGGACACCTACGAGCAGTACTTC
CDR3: CASSVVGDTYEQYF

size: -
V: TRBV30
D: -
J: TRBJ1-5
DNA: TGTGCCTGGAGTTTACAGGGAGGGGAGCCCCAGCATTTT
CDR3: CAWSLQGGEPQHF

size: few
V: TRBV5-1
D: -
J: TRBJ2-7
DNA: TGCGCCAGCAGCTTCTACCGGGACACCTCCTACGAGCAGTACTTC
CDR3: CASSFYRDTSYEQYF

size: -
V: TRBV4-2
D: TRBD2
J: TRBJ2-7
DNA: TGTGCCAGCAGCCAAGAAGAGGGAGGGATCCACGAGCAGTACTTC
CDR3: CASSQEEGGIHEQYF

size: -
V: TRBV11-3
D: TRBD2
J: TRBJ2-7
DNA: TGTGCCAGCAGCCGGTACGGACTAGCGGGAGTCGAAGAGCAGTACTTC
CDR3: CASSRYGLAGVEEQYF

size: few
V: TRBV7-9
D: -
J: TRBJ2-7
DNA: TGTGCCAGCAGCTTCTCAGGGGCCGAGCAGTACTTC
CDR3: CASSFSGAEQYF

size: -
V: TRBV5-1
D: -
J: TRBJ2-7
DNA: TGCGCCAGCAGCCCAACCGGGACTTCGGGCTACGAGCAGTACTTC
CDR3: CASSPTGTSGYEQYF

size: -
V: TRBV11-3
D: TRBD2
J: TRBJ2-2
DNA: TGTGCCAGCAGCTTAGGGCTAGCGGGAGAACCCGGGGAGCTGTTTTTT
CDR3: CASSLGLAGEPGELFF

size: -
V: TRBV6-6
D: -
J: TRBJ2-7
DNA: TGTGCCAGCAGTTACTATCCGGAGCAGTACTTC
CDR3: CASSYYPEQYF

size: -
V: TRBV28
D: TRBD1
J: TRBJ1-1
DNA: TGTGCCAGCAGTGAACGCAGGGGGGTGGACACTGAAGCTTTCTTT
CDR3: CASSERRGVDTEAFF

size: -
V: TRBV7-2
D: -
J: TRBJ2-5
DNA: TGTGCCAGCAGCTTAGACGCAGGGGTAGAGACCCAGTACTTC
CDR3: CASSLDAGVETQYF

size: once
V: TRBV5-1
D: TRBD1
J: TRBJ2-7
DNA: TGCGCCAGCAGCATACAGGGGGCGGCGGATGAGCAGTACTTC
CDR3: CASSIQGAADEQYF

size: -
V: TRBV14
D: -
J: TRBJ2-5
DNA: TGTGCCAGCAGCCAAGATGCGACTGAGACCCAGTACTTC
CDR3: CASSQDATETQYF

size: -
V: TRBV19
D: -
J: TRBJ2-2
DNA: TGTGCCAGTAGCCCAATCAACACCGGGGAGCTGTTTTTT
CDR3: CASSPINTGELFF

size: -
V: TRBV5-6
D: -
J: TRBJ2-5
DNA: TGTGCCAGCTCAGCTCGGGTTGAGACCCAGTACTTC
CDR3: CASSARVETQYF

size: -
V: TRBV27
D: -
J: TRBJ1-1
DNA: TGTGCCAGCAGTTCCTCCCGGACAGCAGAGAACACTGAAGCTTTCTTT
CDR3: CASSSSRTAENTEAFF

size: -
V: TRBV5-6
D: -
J: TRBJ2-7
DNA: TGTGCCAGCAGCTTGCTTGTCAGCTCCTACGAGCAGTACTTC
CDR3: CASSLLVSSYEQYF

size: -
V: TRBV28
D: -
J: TRBJ1-1
DNA: TGTGCCAGCAGTTACACACGACAGGAGAACACTGAAGCTTTCTTT
CDR3: CASSYTRQENTEAFF

size: -
V: TRBV28
D: -
J: TRBJ1-2
DNA: TGTGCCAGCAGTTTATTAGCAGTCAACTATGGCTACACCTTC
CDR3: CASSLLAVNYGYTF

size: -
V: TRBV29-1
D: -
J: TRBJ2-5
DNA: TGCAGCGTCACCACGATCCAGGGGCCTTCCCAGTACTTC
CDR3: CSVTTIQGPSQYF

size: -
V: TRBV30
D: TRBD1
J: TRBJ1-1
DNA: TGTGCCTGGAGTGAGGACAGGGAGTTCACTGAAGCTTTCTTT
CDR3: CAWSEDREFTEAFF

size: -
V: TRBV27
D: -
J: TRBJ1-3
DNA: TGTGCCAGCAGTTTAGGAGGGTCTGGAAACACCATATATTTT
CDR3: CASSLGGSGNTIYF

size: -
V: TRBV7-2
D: TRBD2
J: TRBJ2-7
DNA: TGTGCCAGCAGCTCTAGGACTAGCGGGGCCTACGAGCAGTACTTC
CDR3: CASSSRTSGAYEQYF

size: -
V: TRBV11-2
D: TRBD2
J: TRBJ2-2
DNA: TGTGCCAGCAGCTTGGAGGGACTAGCTTCCGCCGGGGAGCTGTTTTTT
CDR3: CASSLEGLASAGELFF

size: once
V: TRBV19
D: -
J: TRBJ2-2
DNA: TGTGCCAGTAGTGTAGCGGCGAACACCGGGGAGCTGTTTTTT
CDR3: CASSVAANTGELFF

size: once
V: TRBV27
D: -
J: TRBJ1-1
DNA: TGTGCCAGCAGTCCCCGGGACACCCTGAACACTGAAGCTTTCTTT
CDR3: CASSPRDTLNTEAFF

size: -
V: TRBV4-3
D: -
J: TRBJ2-3
DNA: TGCGCCAGCAGCCAAGAAAGATTGCGAACCTTTTCAGATACGCAGTATTTT
CDR3: CASSQERLRTFSDTQYF

size: -
V: TRBV7-9
D: TRBD1
J: TRBJ2-3
DNA: TGTGCCAGCAGCTTAGGGGACAGGCCTTCTCGCACAGATACGCAGTATTTT
CDR3: CASSLGDRPSRTDTQYF

size: -
V: TRBV27
D: -
J: TRBJ1-4
DNA: TGTGCCAGCAGTCCCTCCTTAGACAGAGCCGATAATGAAAAACTGTTTTTT
CDR3: CASSPSLDRADNEKLFF

size: many
V: TRBV15
D: -
J: TRBJ2-1
DNA: TGTGCCACCAGCAGAGGGAGGTCTCAAGAGTTCTTC
CDR3: CATSRGRSQEFF

size: -
V: TRBV28
D: -
J: TRBJ2-1
DNA: TGTGCCAGCAGTCTACAGGGGGGGGTTTTGAATGAGCAGTTCTTC
CDR3: CASSLQGGVLNEQFF

size: -
V: TRBV6-1
D: -
J: TRBJ1-1
DNA: TGTGCCAGCAGTGAAGTGAGGGCTGAAGCTTTCTTT
CDR3: CASSEVRAEAFF

size: few
V: TRBV11-2
D: TRBD2
J: TRBJ2-7
DNA: TGTGCCAGCAGCTTAACAGCGGGATCCCTGTCGGAGCAGTACTTC
CDR3: CASSLTAGSLSEQYF

size: -
V: TRBV27
D: TRBD2
J: TRBJ2-7
DNA: TGTGCCAGCAGTCCAGCGGGAGCGGTGGGGGAGCAGTACTTC
CDR3: CASSPAGAVGEQYF

size: few
V: TRBV6-6
D: -
J: TRBJ2-2
DNA: TGTGCCAGCAGTTACCTGGAGTACACCGGGGAGCTGTTTTTT
CDR3: CASSYLEYTGELFF

size: -
V: TRBV1
D: -
J: TRBJ1-1
DNA: TGCACCAGCAGCCCAACAAGGGACTTTGAAGCTTTCTTT
CDR3: CTSSPTRDFEAFF

size: -
V: TRBV28
D: -
J: TRBJ1-2
DNA: TGTGCCAGCAGTGAGGGGGAATACTATGGCTACACCTTC
CDR3: CASSEGEYYGYTF